The source of this T cell receptor (beta chain) is a study of naive and memory T cell subsets. CD8 T cells were positively selected from what remained after CD4 positive selection. The V gene's germline CDR1 is LGHNT and CDR2 FRNRAP. This CDR3 has 12 amino acids. V shed 5 bases and J shed 5 bases, with 8 bases lying between them. Whole-study results and caveats: In naive cells, over 85% of TCR sequences were seen only once. No ground truth validated the naive and memory repertoire findings. In CD4 and CD8 cells, diversity dropped from naive through EMRA. Possibly reflecting memory cells re-expressing CD45RA, a few larger clonotypes occurred in naive repertoires, especially CD8.

In its sample, this clonotype was seen many times. Its matching antigen is unknown. Both TRBC1 and TRBC2 were covered by a beta constant-region primer of two equimolar oligonucleotides. Ligated cDNA was amplified by four rounds of PCR with nested alpha and beta constant-region primers and SP2. TCRdb re-derived calls from the UMI-ligation and nested PCR reads in MiXCR, one entry per CDR3 protein. The top ten hold 0.09% to 0.13% of the sample, which has around 160,000 distinct CDR3 sequences, roughly 22% seen once. The sequenced sample consisted of naive CD4+ T cells from blood. The chain is built from TRBV12-5 and TRBJ2-3; D uncertain. This clonotype was obtained from a human donor in good health. The CDR3 protein is CASGTSLDTQYF. The CDR3, as DNA: TGTGCTAGTGGTACCTCTTTAGATACGCAGTATTTT.